There are a few counts of the clone carrying this T cell receptor beta chain. Its antigen remains unidentified. The data stem from a study of T cell repertoires in cytomegalovirus infection. At the level of the study: Indications came from public TCR beta signatures; they pointed to CMV infection and to a matching HLA type. Findings of the study overall: Cumulative frequency (of public TCR beta family members) identified carriers of CMV plus the relevant HLA. The ex vivo response was dominated by HLA-C-restricted CMV-specific TCR beta clonotypes.

MiXCR was run by TCRdb on the reads, yielding one entry per CDR3 protein. The sample records more than 400,000 distinct CDR3 sequences, about 25% being singletons. The V and J ends lost 3 bases and 0 bases respectively, with 11 bases between them. The CDR3 covers 15 residues. CDR1 is SGHVS and CDR2 is FQNEAQ in the germline V gene. This rearrangement joins TRBV7-8 to TRBJ1-1; D perhaps matches TRBD1 (6 bases). The TCR comes from a human donor in good health (CMV status not recorded). Some clones in this sample may be carry-over from other donors' samples. The material sequenced was PBMCs. For the CDR3, the DNA is TGTGCCAGCAGCTTCCGAGGACAGCTGAACACTGAAGCTTTCTTT. Amino acid sequence: CASSFRGQLNTEAFF.